This is a list of T cell receptor beta chains from one sample in a study of cytomegalovirus exposure and HLA in healthy donors. The data were produced by immunoSEQ multiplex PCR, yet TCRdb's version contains in-frame clones alone and is incomplete. Among roughly 190,000 clones, 55% to 65% were seen once, and the ten largest hold less than 3%. Input material: PBMCs. These receptors originate from a man aged 40-50 years in good health and CMV-seronegative. Each CDR3 is given with its conserved first and last residue. Fields, in order: D gene, J gene, V gene, clone size, CDR3 DNA, CDR3 protein. A D gene is named only where the DNA matches it firmly. Clone size is shown for a subset of rows, as once, few, many or a class of expanded clone.

D gene: TRBD2
J gene: TRBJ2-1
V gene: TRBV19
clone size: .
CDR3 DNA: TGTGCCAGTAGTATAGGGGCTAGCGGAGTATACAATGAGCAGTTCTTC
CDR3 protein: CASSIGASGVYNEQFF

D gene: .
J gene: TRBJ1-2
V gene: TRBV21-1
clone size: .
CDR3 DNA: TGTGCCAGCCCCGGACAGGTCGGCAAAAACTATGGCTACACCTTC
CDR3 protein: CASPGQVGKNYGYTF

D gene: .
J gene: TRBJ2-7
V gene: TRBV29-1
clone size: .
CDR3 DNA: TGCAGCGTTGTATGGGGAGTCAGCTCATACGAGCAGTACTTC
CDR3 protein: CSVVWGVSSYEQYF

D gene: TRBD1
J gene: TRBJ2-7
V gene: TRBV6-5
clone size: .
CDR3 DNA: TGTGCCAGCAGGCCGGGACAGGGGGTCTACGAGCAGTACTTC
CDR3 protein: CASRPGQGVYEQYF

D gene: .
J gene: TRBJ2-5
V gene: TRBV2
clone size: .
CDR3 DNA: TGTGCCAGCTTGAGGGGGGGGGCGGGGGAGGGAGAGACCCAGTACTTC
CDR3 protein: CASLRGGAGEGETQYF

D gene: .
J gene: TRBJ2-3
V gene: TRBV5-4
clone size: few
CDR3 DNA: TGTGCCAGCAGCCAGGACAGCCCCAATACCCCAGATACGCAGTATTTT
CDR3 protein: CASSQDSPNTPDTQYF

D gene: TRBD2
J gene: TRBJ2-5
V gene: TRBV7-7
clone size: .
CDR3 DNA: TGTGCTAGCAGCCCTAGCGGCCAAGAGACCCAGTACTTC
CDR3 protein: CASSPSGQETQYF

D gene: .
J gene: TRBJ1-4
V gene: TRBV7-8
clone size: .
CDR3 DNA: TGTGCCAGCAGCTTCGGGACACCTGAAAAACTGTTTTTT
CDR3 protein: CASSFGTPEKLFF

D gene: .
J gene: TRBJ1-2
V gene: TRBV11-3
clone size: .
CDR3 DNA: TGTGCCAGCAGCTTAGTGGATACAGGGAAGGGGGATGGCTACACCTTC
CDR3 protein: CASSLVDTGKGDGYTF

D gene: .
J gene: TRBJ2-7
V gene: TRBV27
clone size: .
CDR3 DNA: TGTGCCAGCAGTCACAGGGACGGCGTCTACGAGCAGTACTTC
CDR3 protein: CASSHRDGVYEQYF

D gene: .
J gene: TRBJ2-1
V gene: TRBV20-1
clone size: .
CDR3 DNA: TGCAGTGCTAGTCGGGGTAATGAGCAGTTCTTC
CDR3 protein: CSASRGNEQFF

D gene: .
J gene: TRBJ2-2
V gene: TRBV18
clone size: .
CDR3 DNA: TGTGCCAGCTCACGATCCGCGGAGAACACCGGGGAGCTGTTTTTT
CDR3 protein: CASSRSAENTGELFF

D gene: TRBD2
J gene: TRBJ2-1
V gene: TRBV7-9
clone size: once
CDR3 DNA: TGTGCCAGCAACACCCTAGAGGACCCAGGGAGGGGTTACAATGAGCAGTTCTTC
CDR3 protein: CASNTLEDPGRGYNEQFF

D gene: TRBD1
J gene: TRBJ2-1
V gene: TRBV6-6
clone size: few
CDR3 DNA: TGTGCCAGCAGGTCAGGGGCAGGGGGTGGGTTGGAGTTCTTC
CDR3 protein: CASRSGAGGGLEFF

D gene: .
J gene: TRBJ2-5
V gene: TRBV7-6
clone size: .
CDR3 DNA: TGTGCCAGCAGCTCAACGGAGGTGGAGACCCAGTACTTC
CDR3 protein: CASSSTEVETQYF

D gene: .
J gene: TRBJ1-6
V gene: TRBV2
clone size: few
CDR3 DNA: TGTGCCAGCAGTGAAGCTAACTTTTATTCACCCCTCCACTTT
CDR3 protein: CASSEANFYSPLHF

D gene: .
J gene: TRBJ1-2
V gene: TRBV11-2
clone size: .
CDR3 DNA: TGTGCCAGCAGCTTATGGCCGGGGAGTGGTTACACCTTC
CDR3 protein: CASSLWPGSGYTF

D gene: .
J gene: TRBJ2-2
V gene: TRBV7-8
clone size: .
CDR3 DNA: TGTGCCAGCAGCAACCCAACGTCGGGCACCGGGGAGCTGTTTTTT
CDR3 protein: CASSNPTSGTGELFF

D gene: TRBD2
J gene: TRBJ2-1
V gene: TRBV7-2
clone size: .
CDR3 DNA: TGTGCCAGCAGCTTATCTAGCGGGAGCCTTACCTACAATGAGCAGTTCTTC
CDR3 protein: CASSLSSGSLTYNEQFF

D gene: .
J gene: TRBJ2-2
V gene: TRBV21-1
clone size: .
CDR3 DNA: TGTGCCAGCAGCATTATACTGGCGGGAGCCCCCGGGGAGCTGTTTTTT
CDR3 protein: CASSIILAGAPGELFF

D gene: .
J gene: TRBJ2-1
V gene: TRBV7-9
clone size: .
CDR3 DNA: TGTGCCAGCAGCTTATTTCTTGTTACTAATGAGCAGTTCTTC
CDR3 protein: CASSLFLVTNEQFF

D gene: .
J gene: TRBJ1-1
V gene: TRBV9
clone size: .
CDR3 DNA: TGTGCCAGCAGCGCGACGGGACAATTGAACACTGAAGCTTTCTTT
CDR3 protein: CASSATGQLNTEAFF

D gene: TRBD1
J gene: TRBJ2-1
V gene: TRBV19
clone size: .
CDR3 DNA: TGTGCCAGTAACGACAGGGCGAATGAGCAGTTCTTC
CDR3 protein: CASNDRANEQFF

D gene: .
J gene: TRBJ2-7
V gene: TRBV10-3
clone size: .
CDR3 DNA: TGTGCCATCACCCCGGGAGTCTCCTGGAGCTCCTACGAGCAGTACTTC
CDR3 protein: CAITPGVSWSSYEQYF

D gene: TRBD2
J gene: TRBJ2-5
V gene: TRBV2
clone size: .
CDR3 DNA: TGTGCCAGCAAGGAGCTAGCGGGGGCCATCCAAGAGACCCAGTACTTC
CDR3 protein: CASKELAGAIQETQYF

D gene: TRBD1
J gene: TRBJ2-2
V gene: TRBV15
clone size: few
CDR3 DNA: TGTGCCACCAGAGATCCGGGACAGGGGACCGGGGAGCTGTTTTTT
CDR3 protein: CATRDPGQGTGELFF

D gene: .
J gene: TRBJ2-1
V gene: TRBV18
clone size: .
CDR3 DNA: TGTGCCAGCTCACCCCAGGGGCCCACCTACAATGAGCAGTTCTTC
CDR3 protein: CASSPQGPTYNEQFF

D gene: TRBD1
J gene: TRBJ2-2
V gene: TRBV9
clone size: .
CDR3 DNA: TGTGCCAGCAGCCCTCGACAGGGCGACACCGGGGAGCTGTTTTTT
CDR3 protein: CASSPRQGDTGELFF

D gene: .
J gene: TRBJ2-5
V gene: TRBV2
clone size: few
CDR3 DNA: TGTGCCAGCAGTGAACAGGGGAACCAAGAGACCCAGTACTTC
CDR3 protein: CASSEQGNQETQYF

D gene: TRBD1
J gene: TRBJ1-2
V gene: TRBV6-6
clone size: .
CDR3 DNA: TGTGCCACCCTGGAGGGGGCAGGTAACTATGGCTACACCTTC
CDR3 protein: CATLEGAGNYGYTF

D gene: .
J gene: TRBJ2-3
V gene: TRBV21-1
clone size: .
CDR3 DNA: TGTGCCAGCAGCAAAGGCGCTAGCGGGAAGACCGCCCCCCGGTATTTT
CDR3 protein: CASSKGASGKTAPRYF

D gene: TRBD1
J gene: TRBJ2-5
V gene: TRBV4-1
clone size: .
CDR3 DNA: TGCGCCAGCAGCCACCTGACGACAGGGGAAGAGACCCAGTACTTC
CDR3 protein: CASSHLTTGEETQYF

D gene: .
J gene: TRBJ1-1
V gene: TRBV6-4
clone size: .
CDR3 DNA: TGTGCCAAGACTGGGGCTTTCTTT
CDR3 protein: CAKTGAFF

D gene: TRBD2
J gene: TRBJ2-3
V gene: TRBV19
clone size: .
CDR3 DNA: TGTGCCAGTAGTCCAAAGCGGGGTACGCAGTATTTT
CDR3 protein: CASSPKRGTQYF

D gene: TRBD1
J gene: TRBJ1-4
V gene: TRBV4-2
clone size: .
CDR3 DNA: TGTGCCAGCAGCCAAGATCTGGGACAGGGAAATGAAAAACTGTTTTTT
CDR3 protein: CASSQDLGQGNEKLFF

D gene: TRBD2
J gene: TRBJ2-5
V gene: TRBV2
clone size: .
CDR3 DNA: TGTGCCAGCATAGGAGGCGGGGGGCCAGAGACCCAGTACTTC
CDR3 protein: CASIGGGGPETQYF

D gene: TRBD2
J gene: TRBJ2-3
V gene: TRBV7-2
clone size: few
CDR3 DNA: TGTGCCAGCAGCTCCCAGCGGGGAGGGCCTTCAGATACGCAGTATTTT
CDR3 protein: CASSSQRGGPSDTQYF